The T cell receptor beta chain described here comes from a study of OX40 agonist ivuxolimab in advanced cancers. Background for the entire study: Ivuxolimab was a fully human IgG2 agonistic monoclonal antibody targeting the costimulatory receptor OX40 (CD134). In the dose-escalation cohort, 65% to 90% of patients were male, and the mean age was approximately 64 years, with a range of about 23 to 85. Among the roughly 54 dose-escalation patients, about 19 had hepatocellular carcinoma, 15 melanoma, 9 renal cell carcinoma and 9 head and neck cancer. The paper covers the monotherapy dose-escalation part of the phase I ivuxolimab trial, which included N of about 50 patients. Partial responses occurred in three dose-escalation patients: two with cutaneous melanoma and one with hepatocellular carcinoma. Intravenous ivuxolimab was administered to patients every 2 weeks at six dose levels: 0.01, 0.1, 0.3, 1.5, 3 and 10 mg/kg. Prior anti-PD-1, anti-PD-L1 or anti-CTLA-4 therapy was permitted, and checkpoint inhibitors had been received by 40% to 50% of dose-escalation patients. The purpose of peripheral TCRbeta sequencing was to test whether ivuxolimab changed TCR sequence diversity and led to clonal T-cell expansion.

Genomic DNA was isolated from the sorted cells so that the TCRbeta CDR3 region could be sequenced. The immunoSEQ Assay was used for sequencing of TCRbeta CDR3 regions. TCRdb mirrors the immuneACCESS table, restricted to in-frame sequences. Some clones are absent from its copies; in checked studies, under half trace to an unresolved V gene, and the reason for the others is unknown. The sample includes tens of thousands of clones, with around 80% observed a single time. Clones ranked in the top ten supply approximately 3.1% of the sample. The trial excluded patients who had a history of autoimmune disease or were on systemic immunosuppression. Peripheral blood for TCR sequencing was drawn from every dose cohort at baseline, at cycle 4 day 1 and at cycle 7 day 1. Samples were obtained from an open-label, multicenter, first-in-human phase I dose-escalation trial of ivuxolimab. Adults with locally advanced or metastatic melanoma, renal cell, hepatocellular, or head and neck squamous cell carcinoma were enrolled in the trial. CD4+ and CD8+ T cells were sorted separately from peripheral blood before TCR sequencing.

Spanning cysteine to phenylalanine, the CDR3 consists of 22 amino acids. The kept DNA is CDR3 alone, 66 bases in frame from the first base. V is cut back by 4 bases and J by 2 bases, with 28 bases in the junction unmatched. The germline V gene specifies SNHLY as CDR1 and FYNNEI as CDR2. About this clone: Its binding antigen is unknown. Base qualities are not at hand, and no much larger clone is one base apart.

Overall results and qualifications from the work: At doses of 0.1 to 3.0 mg/kg, clonal expansion of both CD4+ and CD8+ blood T cells was observed from baseline to week 6. On average, CD8+ T cells showed more expanded clones than CD4+ T cells after ivuxolimab. Low levels of normalized T-cell clonal expansion were also shown by some nonresponding patients. In the 0.1-3.0 mg/kg groups, partial responders had among the lowest normalized peripheral clonal expansion, particularly in CD8+ T cells. Which antigens the clonally expanded peripheral T cells were specific for was not determined.

The clonotype comes from an adult with an advanced solid tumor such as melanoma, head and neck, liver or kidney cancer. The rearranged chain carries TRBV2 and TRBJ2-7; TRBD2 lines up with 8 middle nucleotides. The specimen comprised CD4+ or CD8+ T cells sorted from blood, sampled in a trial of the OX40 agonist ivuxolimab. The CDR3 is CASSALLPTPWLIAGHTYEQYF. The sequence in DNA is TGTGCCAGCAGTGCCTTACTCCCGACCCCCTGGCTAATAGCGGGACATACCTACGAGCAGTACTTC.